This T cell receptor (beta chain) was profiled in a study of blood T cell repertoires in COVID-19 (TCRdb year 2020). About the study as a whole: The collaborator samples originated in the United States, Italy and Spain and spanned the acute and convalescent phases of COVID-19. The prospective study material was composed of cDNA or gDNA derived from T cells, B-cell-depleted T cells, or PBMCs. Subjects who had been exposed to COVID-19, were actively infected with it, or had recovered from it provided the deeply sampled blood TCRbeta repertoires that made up the dataset. The repertoires were released in a freely available public database meant as a resource for research on the immune response to SARS-CoV-2. The samples were drawn from the first 160 participants of the ongoing ImmuneRACE study and from 1,254 subjects provided by 6 global collaborators. A de-identified subject ID, COVID-19 status, age in years and sex were almost always included in the sample metadata. Where available, HLA class I and class II types were obtained from metadata supplied by the sample provider rather than from assay-based typing. Study-wide conclusions, independent of this receptor: The quantity of clinical and demographic metadata differed by source and by participant and was supplied without curation.

CDR1 and CDR2, looked up from the germline V gene (reference sequence), are SEHNR and FQNEAQ. From the cysteine through the phenylalanine, the CDR3 covers 16 amino acids. The sequence is cut down to CDR3 DNA, 48 bases in frame from base 1. The germline ends are 16 bases apart after V is trimmed by 3 bases and J by 2 bases. To note about this clone: Its binding antigen is unknown. It has no much larger one-base neighbor in the sample; base qualities were not kept.

Each collaborating institution followed its own protocols to collect whole blood in K2EDTA tubes. For TCRbeta analysis, collaborator samples were shipped as frozen whole blood, as isolated PBMCs, or as DNA extracted from either sample type. TCRbeta CDR3 regions were amplified from genomic DNA using the immunoSEQ Assay, a bias-controlled multiplex PCR. Concerning the study's data processing: The number of nucleated cells in each sample was estimated by amplification of reference gene primers within the assay. Sequence reads were collapsed and filtered to measure the absolute abundance of every unique TCRbeta CDR3 rearrangement. For each sample, productive Simpson clonality was calculated as the square root of Simpson's diversity index across productive rearrangements. Drawn from immuneACCESS, this table holds only the in-frame rearrangements with V and J called that TCRdb kept. Clones are partly lost; checked studies trace under half to an unresolved V gene and leave the rest unexplained. V, J and clone size are taken as reported in that table, and D and trimming were inferred from the DNA itself. Recorded for this sample are approximately 150,000 clones; approximately 88% of them occurred a single time. Of the sample, roughly 4.4% is held by the ten largest clones.

What was sequenced was peripheral blood. The chain is made from TRBV7-9 and TRBJ2-5; the D gene is perhaps TRBD1, on 6 matching bases. This clonotype was sampled from a human donor in a cohort sampled during active COVID-19. CDR3 sequence: CASSFRDTGIQETQYF. The nucleotides read TGTGCCAGCAGCTTTCGGGACACTGGAATACAAGAGACCCAGTACTTC.